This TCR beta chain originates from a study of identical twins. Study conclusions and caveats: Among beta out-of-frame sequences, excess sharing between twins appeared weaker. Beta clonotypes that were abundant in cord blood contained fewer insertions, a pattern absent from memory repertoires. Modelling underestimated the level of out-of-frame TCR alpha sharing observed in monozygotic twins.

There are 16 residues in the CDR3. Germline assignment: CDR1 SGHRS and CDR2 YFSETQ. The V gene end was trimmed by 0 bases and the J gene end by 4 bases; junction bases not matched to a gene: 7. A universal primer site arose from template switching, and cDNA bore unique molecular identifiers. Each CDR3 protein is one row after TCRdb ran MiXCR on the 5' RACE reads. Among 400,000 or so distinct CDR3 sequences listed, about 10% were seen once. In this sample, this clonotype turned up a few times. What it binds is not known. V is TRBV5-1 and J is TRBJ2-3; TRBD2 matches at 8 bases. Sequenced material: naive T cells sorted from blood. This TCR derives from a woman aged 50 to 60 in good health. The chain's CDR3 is CASSLVVAGSADTQYF. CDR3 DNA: TGCGCCAGCAGCTTGGTGGTAGCGGGATCCGCAGATACGCAGTATTTT.